These 25 T cell receptor beta chains originate from one sample sequenced in a study of T cells expressing NK-cell markers. TCRdb reprocessed the 5' RACE reads and stores each CDR3 protein as one record, lacking DNA. This sample's clone table lists hundreds of thousands of distinct CDR3 sequences. The sample taken for sequencing was blood T cells: a sorted CD56 or NKG2C T cell subset, CD4+ or CD8+ T cells, or bulk PBMC T cells (not recorded which). The receptors originated from a man younger than 35 in good health.

This chain connects TRBV29-1 to TRBJ1-2; TCRdb returns TRBD1, unconfirmable since there is no DNA. This CDR3 is built from 13 residues. Germline V gives CDR1 SQVTM, CDR2 ANQGSEA. Here the CDR3 reads CSASDSSNYGYTF.

CDR3 in amino acids: CASSYTSRGKNIQYF. The V gene is TRBV6-5, the J gene TRBJ2-4. CDR1 and CDR2 (germline): MNHEY, SVGAGI. The CDR3 extends over 15 amino acids.

This chain links TRBV5-1 with TRBJ1-2; with no DNA, the TCRdb D assignment of TRBD1 cannot be verified. The CDR3 length is 15 residues. Germline V gene sequence: CDR1 SGHRS, CDR2 YFSETQ. The CDR3 loop reads CASSLEKGAIYGYTF.

V and J are TRBV10-3 and TRBJ2-1; checking the TCRdb D call of TRBD1 is not possible without DNA. The CDR3 consists of 15 residues. Germline V gene sequence: CDR1 ENHRY, CDR2 SYGVKD. The CDR3 protein is CAAKPGDGSYNEQFF.

The gene calls are TRBV20-1 and TRBJ2-2; the D call from TCRdb, TRBD1, cannot be confirmed without DNA. The V gene's germline CDR1 is DFQATT and CDR2 SNEGSKA (reference sequence). This CDR3 is built from 16 residues. CDR3 region: CSARDPGTGPDGELFF.

The gene calls are TRBV7-8 and TRBJ2-3; TCRdb proposes TRBD2, but this gene call is untestable without DNA. Germline lookup yields CDR1 SGHVS and CDR2 FQNEAQ. The CDR3 covers 17 residues. The CDR3 region is CASSPRGAGISTDTQYF. Full variable domain (rest looked up from reference TRBV7-8 and TRBJ2-3): GAGVSQSPRYKVAKRGQDVALRCDPISGHVSLFWYQQALGQGPEFLTYFQNEAQLDKSGLPSDRFFAERPEGSVSTLKIQRTQQEDSAVYLCASSPRGAGISTDTQYFGPGTRLTVL.

This CDR3 reads CASSSYGRLHTDTQYF. V and J are TRBV5-1 and TRBJ2-3; TCRdb proposes TRBD2, but this gene call is untestable without DNA. Germline V lookup: CDR1 SGHRS, CDR2 YFSETQ. CDR3 length: 16 residues.

This chain joins TRBV12-3 or TRBV12-4 and TRBJ2-2. This CDR3 contains 13 residues. The CDR3 loop reads CASCLGIEVRLFF.

V and J are TRBV12-3 or TRBV12-4 and TRBJ2-1; TCRdb gives TRBD2 as the D gene, but with no DNA this cannot be confirmed. This CDR3 spans 17 amino acids. CDR3: CASSRKRTSGDYNEQFF.

The CDR3 spells CSARAPAGGQETQYF. The rearrangement uses TRBV20-1 and TRBJ2-5; TCRdb picks TRBD2, but there is no DNA to check that call. The CDR3 totals 15 residues. CDR1 DFQATT and CDR2 SNEGSKA come from the germline V gene (reference sequence).

This chain connects TRBV7-2 to TRBJ2-2. Germline V CDR1 and CDR2: SGHTA, FQGNSA. CDR3 length equals 15 residues. CDR3 in amino acids: CASSSMGWDTGELFF.

This chain connects TRBV28 to TRBJ2-5. CDR1 is MDHEN, CDR2 SYDVKM, per germline. The length of the CDR3 is 16 residues. The chain's CDR3 is CASSLVGFGDQETQYF.

V gene TRBV20-1 combines with J gene TRBJ2-1; the D gene TCRdb calls, TRBD2, cannot be checked with no DNA. Germline V gene sequence: CDR1 DFQATT, CDR2 SNEGSKA (reference sequence). This CDR3 comprises 14 residues. This CDR3 reads CSARRETSGRVLFF.

CDR3 loop: CASSRTPLAGGNTGELFF. The J gene is TRBJ2-2, the V gene TRBV18; TCRdb's D call of TRBD2 is untestable without DNA. The CDR3 covers 18 residues. Germline V gene lookup returns CDR1 KGHSH and CDR2 LQKENI.

The V gene is TRBV7-6, the J gene TRBJ2-1; the TCRdb call, TRBD1, lacks DNA for checking. CDR1 SGHVS and CDR2 FNYEAQ come from the germline V gene. This CDR3 has 16 amino acids. CDR3 protein: CASSLVVTGRDNEQFF.

The chain uses TRBV27 and TRBJ2-1; TCRdb outputs TRBD2, but without DNA this stays unchecked. The CDR3 has 20 residues. Germline V lookup: CDR1 MNHEY, CDR2 SMNVEV (reference sequence). The CDR3 here is CASSSRLAGGQPGSHNEQFF.

The V and J genes are TRBV6-5 and TRBJ2-1; lacking DNA, the TRBD2 call made by TCRdb goes unchecked. The CDR3 is 12 residues long. Looked up from germline, CDR1 is MNHEY and CDR2 is SVGAGI. The CDR3 sequence: CASTTSGGEQFF.

The chain has TRBV10-3 and TRBJ2-3; the D gene TCRdb calls, TRBD2, cannot be checked with no DNA. The CDR3 runs to 15 residues. Germline V gene data show CDR1 as ENHRY and CDR2 as SYGVKD. This chain's CDR3 is CAIGAGAGRTDTQYF.

V and J are TRBV29-1 and TRBJ1-5. The CDR3 length is 13 residues. Germline V gene lookup returns CDR1 SQVTM and CDR2 ANQGSEA. The CDR3: CSASLGSGQPQHF.

The chain links TRBV12-3 or TRBV12-4 to TRBJ1-2; TCRdb lists TRBD1, though no DNA is available to test this call. This CDR3 comprises 14 residues. This CDR3 is CASSFTGGVYGYTF.

The V call is TRBV29-1, the J call TRBJ2-3; TCRdb indicates TRBD2, and absent DNA this call remains unverified. In germline, CDR1 is SQVTM, CDR2 ANQGSEA. The CDR3 consists of 13 residues. Here the CDR3 reads CSPRLAGEDTQYF.

The gene calls are TRBV18 and TRBJ2-1; TCRdb's assignment of TRBD1 cannot be checked, as there is no DNA. Germline V CDR1 and CDR2: KGHSH, LQKENI. The CDR3 is 15 residues long. The CDR3 protein is CASSPPPGMDNEQFF.

The V and J genes are TRBV5-1 and TRBJ2-3; the TCRdb call, TRBD1, lacks DNA for checking. Germline V CDR1 and CDR2: SGHRS, YFSETQ. The CDR3 consists of 22 residues. The CDR3 reads CASSFDLWRLLNDRGWADTQYF.

This sequence joins TRBV20-1 and TRBJ2-3; the D gene TCRdb calls, TRBD2, cannot be checked with no DNA. The germline V gene encodes CDR1 DFQATT and CDR2 SNEGSKA (reference sequence). This CDR3 is built from 15 residues. CDR3 in amino acids: CSASVTSGRTDTQYF.

V is TRBV20-1 and J is TRBJ1-2; the TRBD1 assignment by TCRdb is unverifiable without DNA. The germline V gene has CDR1 DFQATT and CDR2 SNEGSKA (reference sequence). The CDR3 covers 14 residues. The CDR3 loop is CSAHYPTGNYGYTF.